Shown below are 16 T cell receptor beta chains from a single sample sequenced in a study of blood T cell repertoires in COVID-19. The repertoire was sequenced with immunoSEQ multiplex PCR; TCRdb's copy has only in-frame clones and lacks some. Here the sample spans approximately 120,000 clones, approximately 90% being singletons. The sequencing sample was made of peripheral blood. The receptors derive from a human donor in a cohort sampled during active COVID-19.

CDR3 loop: CASRISFSYEQYF. In DNA, the CDR3 is TGTGCCAGCAGGATTAGTTTCTCGTACGAGCAGTACTTC. This chain connects TRBV6-5 to TRBJ2-7, with D unresolved. Deletions cut 6 bases from V and 4 bases from J, with 13 bases between. The germline CDR1 and CDR2 sequences are MNHEY and SVGAGI. CDR3 length: 13 residues.

The rearrangement joins TRBV5-4 to TRBJ1-4; D ambiguous. Germline assignment: CDR1 SGHNT and CDR2 YYREEE (reference sequence). Trimming pared 0 bases from V and 5 bases from J, leaving 11 bases between. This CDR3 has 15 amino acids. CDR3 sequence reads: CASSLGALGNEKLFF. The CDR3 DNA follows: TGTGCCAGCAGCTTGGGGGCACTAGGGAATGAAAAACTGTTTTTT.

The chain employs TRBV4-2 and TRBJ2-2; 10 bases fit TRBD2. The J segment lost 6 bases and the V segment lost 4 bases, leaving 14 bases of the junction unmatched. Germline V gene lookup returns CDR1 LGHNA and CDR2 YNFKEQ. This CDR3 spans 18 amino acids. CDR3 sequence: CASSPKASGRAGAGELFF. The CDR3 nucleotides are TGTGCCAGCAGCCCAAAAGCGAGCGGGAGGGCGGGGGCCGGGGAGCTGTTTTTT.

The chain is built from TRBV6-5 and TRBJ1-4; 8 nucleotides align to TRBD1. The germline CDR1 and CDR2 sequences are MNHEY and SVGAGI. This CDR3 is 14 amino acids long. With V trimmed by 5 bases and J by 6 bases, 5 bases remained unmatched. The CDR3 is CASSRGQGDEKLFF. CDR3 coding DNA: TGTGCCAGCAGTAGAGGACAGGGAGATGAAAAACTGTTTTTT.

Comments on this clone: Other DNA sequences in this specimen translate into the identical CDR3. The V gene is TRBV5-5, the J gene TRBJ1-1, with D possibly matching TRBD1 (5 bases). Germline V gene sequence: CDR1 SGHKS, CDR2 YYEKEE (reference sequence). This CDR3 contains 13 residues. The ends were cut back, 3 bases at V and 1 base at J, with 7 bases in the middle. CDR3 loop: CASSWGQNTEAFF. CDR3 in DNA: TGTGCCAGCAGCTGGGGCCAGAACACTGAAGCTTTCTTT.

The chain couples TRBV18 to TRBJ2-4, with a possible D match to TRBD1 (6 bases). The CDR3 is 14 residues long. The V end was cut by 1 base, the J end by 9 bases, with 13 bases between. CDR1 KGHSH and CDR2 LQKENI come from the germline V gene. CDR3 region: CASSPQGVSGIQYF. Written as DNA, the CDR3 is TGTGCCAGCTCACCACAGGGGGTTTCGGGCATTCAGTACTTC.

In nucleotides, the CDR3 is TGTGCCAGCAGCTTGGACTACTACAATGAGCAGTTCTTC. Residues: CASSLDYYNEQFF. The V and J genes are TRBV5-6 and TRBJ2-1; D not certain. The CDR3 covers 13 residues. Germline V gene lookup returns CDR1 SGHDT and CDR2 YYEEEE. V lost 0 bases and J lost 3, with 4 bases in between.

CDR3: CATSRGLAGGQGNEQFF. Here the CDR3 DNA reads TGTGCCACCAGCAGAGGTCTAGCGGGGGGGCAAGGCAATGAGCAGTTCTTC. The chain employs TRBV15 and TRBJ2-1, with 12 bases lining up with TRBD2. Losses at the gene ends were 1 base for V and 6 bases for J; bases not matched to a gene: 7. Per germline, CDR1 LNHNV and CDR2 YYDKDF (reference sequence). This CDR3 has 17 amino acids.

This rearrangement joins TRBV18 to TRBJ2-1; 10 nucleotides line up with TRBD1. Germline loops: CDR1 KGHSH, CDR2 LQKENI. CDR3 size: 15 residues. J was trimmed by 9 bases and V by 3 bases; bases with no gene match: 8. The chain's CDR3 is CASSPGTGAWSEQFF. DNA for the CDR3: TGTGCCAGCTCACCTGGGACAGGGGCTTGGAGTGAGCAGTTCTTC.

In regard to this clone: The sample carries other DNA sequences with the same CDR3. This chain joins TRBV7-2 and TRBJ2-7; D is ambiguous. The V gene lost 2 bases and the J gene lost 4 bases, with 6 bases spanning the gap. The germline gives CDR1 SGHTA, CDR2 FQGNSA. The CDR3 extends over 12 amino acids. CDR3 in amino acids: CASSLPGYEQYF. CDR3 DNA: TGTGCCAGCAGCTTACCGGGTTACGAGCAGTACTTC.

The V call is TRBV5-5, the J call TRBJ1-6; D gene uncertain. V dropped 3 bases and J dropped 13 bases, with 8 bases sitting between them. The CDR3 runs 11 residues. Germline V gene data show CDR1 as SGHKS and CDR2 as YYEKEE (reference sequence). The CDR3 region has the DNA TGTGCCAGCAGCTCCCGCGGCCCCCTCCACTTT. Protein product: CASSSRGPLHF. The complete variable domain, with remaining parts taken from reference TRBV5-5 and TRBJ1-6, reads DAGVTQSPTHLIKTRGQQVTLRCSPISGHKSVSWYQQVLGQGPQFIFQYYEKEERGRGNFPDRFSARQFPNYSSELNVNALLLGDSALYLCASSSRGPLHFGNGTRLTVT.

V and J are TRBV6-5 and TRBJ1-5; 7 bases map to TRBD1. Losses at the gene ends were 7 bases for V and 4 bases for J; bases not matched to a gene: 7. This CDR3 comprises 14 residues. The germline V gene encodes CDR1 MNHEY and CDR2 SVGAGI. This CDR3 reads CASKKPGQNQPQHF. The CDR3, as DNA: TGTGCCAGCAAAAAACCGGGACAGAATCAGCCCCAGCATTTT.

The chain combines TRBV6-5 with TRBJ1-5; 11 positions match TRBD1. The CDR3 has 14 residues. The J segment lost 5 bases and the V segment lost 6 bases, leaving 3 bases of the junction unmatched. The V gene's germline CDR1 is MNHEY and CDR2 SVGAGI. CDR3 in amino acids: CASRLDRGHQPQHF. The CDR3 DNA follows: TGTGCCAGCAGGCTGGACAGGGGGCATCAGCCCCAGCATTTT.

The chain is built from TRBV2 and TRBJ2-5, with 8 positions matching TRBD1. CDR1 is SNHLY and CDR2 is FYNNEI in the germline V gene. With V trimmed by 4 bases and J by 5 bases, 6 bases remained unmatched. CDR3 length: 14 amino acids. CDR3 residues: CASSVDRGRETQYF. Here the CDR3 DNA reads TGTGCCAGCAGTGTTGACAGGGGTCGCGAGACCCAGTACTTC.

The chain combines TRBV7-9 with TRBJ1-3; 7 bases agree with TRBD1. V lost 7 bases, J lost 4 bases, and 10 bases stayed unmatched. The CDR3 spans 15 residues. Germline CDR1 and CDR2: SEHNR and FQNEAQ (reference sequence). CDR3 region: CASTRGWDRGNTIYF. The CDR3 DNA reads TGTGCCAGCACCCGAGGGTGGGACAGAGGAAACACCATATATTTT.

The gene calls are TRBV6-5 and TRBJ1-1, with D possibly TRBD1 on 6 matching bases. The V and J ends lost 7 bases and 0 bases respectively, with 15 bases between them. The germline V gene has CDR1 MNHEY and CDR2 SVGAGI. This CDR3 has 15 residues. The CDR3 sequence is CASTQGRAMNTEAFF. CDR3 coding DNA: TGTGCCAGCACCCAGGGGCGGGCTATGAACACTGAAGCTTTCTTT.